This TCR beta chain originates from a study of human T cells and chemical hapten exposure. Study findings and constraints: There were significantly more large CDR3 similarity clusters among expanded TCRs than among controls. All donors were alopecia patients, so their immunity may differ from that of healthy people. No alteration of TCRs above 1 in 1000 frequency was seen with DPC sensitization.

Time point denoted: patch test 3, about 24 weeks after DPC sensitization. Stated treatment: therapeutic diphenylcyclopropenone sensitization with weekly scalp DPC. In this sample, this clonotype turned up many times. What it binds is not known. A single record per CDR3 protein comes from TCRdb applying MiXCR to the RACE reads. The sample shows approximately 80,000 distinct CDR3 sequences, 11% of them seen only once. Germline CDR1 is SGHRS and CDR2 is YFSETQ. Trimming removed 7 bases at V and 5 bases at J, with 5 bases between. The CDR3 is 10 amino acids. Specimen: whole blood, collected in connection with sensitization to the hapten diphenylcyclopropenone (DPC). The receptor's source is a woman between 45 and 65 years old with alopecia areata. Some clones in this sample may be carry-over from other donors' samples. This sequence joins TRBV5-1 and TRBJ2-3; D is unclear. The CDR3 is CASWRDTQYF. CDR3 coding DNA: TGCGCCAGCTGGAGAGATACGCAGTATTTT.